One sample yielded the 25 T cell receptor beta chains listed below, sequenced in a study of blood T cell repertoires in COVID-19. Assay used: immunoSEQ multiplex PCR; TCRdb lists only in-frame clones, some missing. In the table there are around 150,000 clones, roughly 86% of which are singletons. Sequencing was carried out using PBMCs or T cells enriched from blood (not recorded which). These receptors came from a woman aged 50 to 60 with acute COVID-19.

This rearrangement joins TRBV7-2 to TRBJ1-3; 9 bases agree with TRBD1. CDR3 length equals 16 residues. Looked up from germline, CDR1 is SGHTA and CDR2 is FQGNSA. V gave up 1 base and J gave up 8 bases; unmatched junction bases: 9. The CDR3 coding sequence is TGTGCCAGCAGCTTAGTCCCCGGACAGGGGAGGCACACCATATATTTT. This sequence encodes CASSLVPGQGRHTIYF.

This CDR3 is CASSQEGVGLEGSGELFF. CDR3 DNA: TGCGCCAGCAGCCAAGAAGGGGTGGGACTAGAGGGATCCGGGGAGCTGTTTTTT. V usage is TRBV4-1 and J usage is TRBJ2-2; 8 bases map to TRBD2. The CDR3 runs 18 residues. CDR1 is MGHRA and CDR2 is YSYEKL in the germline V gene. V lost 0 bases to trimming and J lost 6 bases; unmatched junction nucleotides: 12.

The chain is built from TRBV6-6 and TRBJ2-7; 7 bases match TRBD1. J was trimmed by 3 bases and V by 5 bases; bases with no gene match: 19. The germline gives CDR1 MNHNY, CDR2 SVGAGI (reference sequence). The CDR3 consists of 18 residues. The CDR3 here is CASSHVHHTGAVLYEQYF. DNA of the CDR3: TGTGCCAGCAGTCATGTTCATCATACAGGGGCCGTTCTCTACGAGCAGTACTTC.

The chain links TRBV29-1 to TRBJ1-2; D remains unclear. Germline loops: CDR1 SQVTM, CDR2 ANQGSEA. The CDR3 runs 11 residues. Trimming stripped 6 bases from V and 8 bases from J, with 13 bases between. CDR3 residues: CSVGSPGGYTF. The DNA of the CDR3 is TGCAGCGTCGGGTCCCCGGGAGGCTACACCTTC.

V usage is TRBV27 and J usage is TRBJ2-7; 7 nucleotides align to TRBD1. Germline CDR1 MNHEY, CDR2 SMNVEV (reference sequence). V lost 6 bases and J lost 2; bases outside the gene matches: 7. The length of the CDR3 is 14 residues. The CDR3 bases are TGTGCCAGCAGAGCTACGACAGGGACCTACGAGCAGTACTTC. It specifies CASRATTGTYEQYF.

CDR3 in DNA: TGCGCCAGCAGCCTCATACAGGTATCTGGAAACACCATATATTTT. Translation gives CASSLIQVSGNTIYF. This rearrangement joins TRBV4-1 to TRBJ1-3, with D perhaps TRBD1 (5 bases). Trimming took 4 bases from V and 1 from J, leaving 11 bases between them. CDR3 length equals 15 residues. Germline V gives CDR1 MGHRA, CDR2 YSYEKL.

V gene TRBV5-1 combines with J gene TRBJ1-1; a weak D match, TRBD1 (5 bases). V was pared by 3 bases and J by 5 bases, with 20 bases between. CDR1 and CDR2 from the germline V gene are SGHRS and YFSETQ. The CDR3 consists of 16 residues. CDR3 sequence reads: CASSSSSLRVGTEAFF. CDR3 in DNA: TGCGCCAGCAGCTCCTCATCCCTCAGGGTTGGAACTGAAGCTTTCTTT.

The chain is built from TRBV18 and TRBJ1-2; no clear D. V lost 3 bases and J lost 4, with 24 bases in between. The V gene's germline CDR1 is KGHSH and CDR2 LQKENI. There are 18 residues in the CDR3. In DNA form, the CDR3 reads TGTGCCAGCTCACCTAGTTCTGGGCACGGCTCAACCACCTATGGCTACACCTTC. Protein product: CASSPSSGHGSTTYGYTF.

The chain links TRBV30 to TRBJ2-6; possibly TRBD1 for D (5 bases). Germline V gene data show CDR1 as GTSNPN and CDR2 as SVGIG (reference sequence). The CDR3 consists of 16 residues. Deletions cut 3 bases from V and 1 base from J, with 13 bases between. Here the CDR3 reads CAWRGPILSGANVLTF. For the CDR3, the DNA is TGTGCCTGGAGGGGGCCCATACTATCTGGGGCCAACGTCCTGACTTTC.

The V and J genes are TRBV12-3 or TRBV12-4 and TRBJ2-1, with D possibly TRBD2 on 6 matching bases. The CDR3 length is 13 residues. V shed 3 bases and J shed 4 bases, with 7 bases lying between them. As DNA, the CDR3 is TGTGCCAGCAGTTTCAGCGGGTACAATGAGCAGTTCTTC. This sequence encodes CASSFSGYNEQFF.

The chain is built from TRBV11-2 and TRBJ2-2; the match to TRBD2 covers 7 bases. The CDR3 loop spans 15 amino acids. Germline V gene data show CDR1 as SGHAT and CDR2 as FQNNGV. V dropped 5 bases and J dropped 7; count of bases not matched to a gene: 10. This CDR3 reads CASSGAHGLDGELFF. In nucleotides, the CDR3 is TGTGCCAGCAGCGGAGCCCATGGACTAGACGGGGAGCTGTTTTTT.

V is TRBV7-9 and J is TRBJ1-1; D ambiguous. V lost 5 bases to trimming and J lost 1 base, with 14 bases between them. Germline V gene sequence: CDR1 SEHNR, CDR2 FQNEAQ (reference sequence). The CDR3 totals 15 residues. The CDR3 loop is CASSLLGEGNTEAFF. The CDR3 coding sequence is TGTGCCAGCAGCCTCCTCGGGGAGGGGAACACTGAAGCTTTCTTT.

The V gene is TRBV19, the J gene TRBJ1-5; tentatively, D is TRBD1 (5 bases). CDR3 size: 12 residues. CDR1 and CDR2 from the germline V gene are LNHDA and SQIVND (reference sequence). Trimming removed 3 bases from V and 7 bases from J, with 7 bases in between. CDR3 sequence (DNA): TGTGCCAGTAGTATGCAGGGCCAGCCCCAGCATTTT. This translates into CASSMQGQPQHF. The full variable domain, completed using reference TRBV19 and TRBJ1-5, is DGGITQSPKYLFRKEGQNVTLSCEQNLNHDAMYWYRQDPGQGLRLIYYSQIVNDFQKGDIAEGYSVSREKKESFPLTVTSAQKNPTAFYLCASSMQGQPQHFGDGTRLSIL.

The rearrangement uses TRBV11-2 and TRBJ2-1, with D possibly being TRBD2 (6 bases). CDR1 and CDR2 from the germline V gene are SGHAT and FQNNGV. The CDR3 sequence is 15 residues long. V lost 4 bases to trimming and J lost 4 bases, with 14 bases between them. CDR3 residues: CASSSPPSVYNEQFF. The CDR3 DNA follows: TGTGCCAGCAGCTCCCCTCCTAGCGTATACAATGAGCAGTTCTTC.

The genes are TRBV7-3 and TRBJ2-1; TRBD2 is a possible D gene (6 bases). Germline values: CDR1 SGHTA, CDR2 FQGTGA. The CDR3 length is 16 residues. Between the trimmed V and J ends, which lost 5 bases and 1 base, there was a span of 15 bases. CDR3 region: CASSRDSRRSYNEQFF. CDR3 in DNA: TGTGCCAGCAGCCGGGACTCTCGACGGTCCTACAATGAGCAGTTCTTC. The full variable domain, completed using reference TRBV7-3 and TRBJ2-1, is GAGVSQTPSNKVTEKGKYVELRCDPISGHTALYWYRQSLGQGPEFLIYFQGTGAADDSGLPNDRFFAVRPEGSVSTLKIQRTERGDSAVYLCASSRDSRRSYNEQFFGPGTRLTVL.

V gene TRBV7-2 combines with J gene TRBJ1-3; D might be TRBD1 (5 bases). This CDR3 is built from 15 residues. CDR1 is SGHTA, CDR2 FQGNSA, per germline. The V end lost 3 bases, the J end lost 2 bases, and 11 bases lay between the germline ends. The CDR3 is CASSFSARAGNTIYF. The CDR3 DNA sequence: TGTGCCAGCAGCTTTTCCGCCAGGGCTGGAAACACCATATATTTT.

The CDR3 bases are TGTGCCAGCAGTGACTCGGGACACTCTGGGGCCAACGTCCTGACTTTC. Protein sequence: CASSDSGHSGANVLTF. The rearrangement uses TRBV6-4 and TRBJ2-6; perhaps TRBD1 as D (6 bases). CDR3 length: 16 amino acids. Deletions cut 0 bases from V and 0 bases from J, with 6 bases between. Germline-derived CDR1 and CDR2 are MRHNA and SNTAGT.

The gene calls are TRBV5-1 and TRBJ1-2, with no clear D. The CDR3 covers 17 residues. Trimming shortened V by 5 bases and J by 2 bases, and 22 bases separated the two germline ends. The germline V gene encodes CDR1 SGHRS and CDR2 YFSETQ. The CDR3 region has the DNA TGCGCCAGCAGAGAATCCGGGATGCCCCCCAGGAACTATGGCTACACCTTC. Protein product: CASRESGMPPRNYGYTF. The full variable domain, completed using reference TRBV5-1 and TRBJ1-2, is KAGVTQTPRYLIKTRGQQVTLSCSPISGHRSVSWYQQTPGQGLQFLFEYFSETQRNKGNFPGRFSGRQFSNSRSEMNVSTLELGDSALYLCASRESGMPPRNYGYTFGSGTRLTVV.

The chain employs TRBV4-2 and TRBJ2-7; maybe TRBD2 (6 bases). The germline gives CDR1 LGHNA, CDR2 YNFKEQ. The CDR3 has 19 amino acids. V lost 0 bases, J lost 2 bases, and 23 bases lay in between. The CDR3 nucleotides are TGTGCCAGCAGCCAAGATTTAGCAGCGGGTATAACAAACCCCTACGAGCAGTACTTC. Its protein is CASSQDLAAGITNPYEQYF.

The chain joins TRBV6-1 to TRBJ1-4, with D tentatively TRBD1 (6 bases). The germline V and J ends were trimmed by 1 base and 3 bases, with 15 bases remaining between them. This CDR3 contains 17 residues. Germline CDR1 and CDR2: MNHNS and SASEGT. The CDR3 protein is CASSEGAGAGANEKLFF. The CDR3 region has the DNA TGTGCCAGCAGTGAAGGGGCAGGGGCAGGGGCTAATGAAAAACTGTTTTTT.

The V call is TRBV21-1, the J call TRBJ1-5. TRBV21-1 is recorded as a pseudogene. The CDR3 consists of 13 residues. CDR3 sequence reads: CASTRLINQPQHF. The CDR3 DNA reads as TGTGCCAGCACCCGACTGATCAATCAGCCCCAGCATTTT.

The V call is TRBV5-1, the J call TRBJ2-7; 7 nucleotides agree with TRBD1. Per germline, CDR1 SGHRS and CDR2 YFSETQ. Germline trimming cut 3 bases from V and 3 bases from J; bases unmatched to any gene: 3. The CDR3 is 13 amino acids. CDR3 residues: CASSSTGNYEQYF. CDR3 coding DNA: TGCGCCAGCAGCTCGACAGGGAACTACGAGCAGTACTTC.

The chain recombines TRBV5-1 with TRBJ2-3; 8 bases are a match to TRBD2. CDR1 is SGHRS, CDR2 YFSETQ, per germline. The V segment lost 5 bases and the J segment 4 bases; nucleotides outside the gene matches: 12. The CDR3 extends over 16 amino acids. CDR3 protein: CASRAPLAGGPDTQYF. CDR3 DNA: TGCGCCAGCAGGGCTCCCCTAGCGGGTGGCCCAGATACGCAGTATTTT.

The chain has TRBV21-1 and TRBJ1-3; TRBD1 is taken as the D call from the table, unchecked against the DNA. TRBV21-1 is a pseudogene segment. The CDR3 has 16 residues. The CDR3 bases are TGTGCCAGCAGCGGATGGGACAGGGCCTCTGGAAACACCATATATTTT. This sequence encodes CASSGWDRASGNTIYF.

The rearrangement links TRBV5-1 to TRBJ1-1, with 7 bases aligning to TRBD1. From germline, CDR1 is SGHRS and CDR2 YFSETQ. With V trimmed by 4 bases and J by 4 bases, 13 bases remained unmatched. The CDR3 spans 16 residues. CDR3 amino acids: CASSGGGTARGTEAFF. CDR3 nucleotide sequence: TGCGCCAGCAGCGGAGGTGGGACAGCCCGCGGCACTGAAGCTTTCTTT. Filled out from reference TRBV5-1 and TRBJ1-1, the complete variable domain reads KAGVTQTPRYLIKTRGQQVTLSCSPISGHRSVSWYQQTPGQGLQFLFEYFSETQRNKGNFPGRFSGRQFSNSRSEMNVSTLELGDSALYLCASSGGGTARGTEAFFGQGTRLTVV.